Following are 31 T cell receptor beta chains from one sample sequenced in a study of cytomegalovirus exposure and HLA in healthy donors. The primer mix had 60 Vbeta and 13 Jbeta primers. The protocol was immunoSEQ multiplex PCR, while the TCRdb copy is restricted to in-frame clones and leaves out a portion. The sample holds some 180,000 clones, around 82% seen once. Sequenced material: PBMCs. The receptors stem from a woman in her twenties or thirties in good health and CMV-seropositive.

The chain recombines TRBV29-1 with TRBJ2-7, with a weak D call TRBD2 (6 bases). From germline, CDR1 is SQVTM and CDR2 ANQGSEA. V was trimmed by 7 bases and J by 0 bases, leaving 10 bases between them. The length of the CDR3 is 12 residues. CDR3 region: CSGGETSYEQYF. CDR3 DNA: TGCAGCGGGGGGGAGACCTCCTACGAGCAGTACTTC.

The V call is TRBV7-8, the J call TRBJ1-2; tentative D call: TRBD1 (5 bases). The germline V gene has CDR1 SGHVS and CDR2 FQNEAQ. The CDR3 consists of 16 residues. The V end was cut by 1 base, the J end by 8 bases, with 20 bases between. CDR3 nucleotides: TGTGCCAGCAGCTTAGGTATAGGGGCGTCCGGAGAAGGCTACACCTTC. This gives the protein CASSLGIGASGEGYTF. The variable domain in full, with the rest retrieved from reference TRBV7-8 and TRBJ1-2, is GAGVSQSPRYKVAKRGQDVALRCDPISGHVSLFWYQQALGQGPEFLTYFQNEAQLDKSGLPSDRFFAERPEGSVSTLKIQRTQQEDSAVYLCASSLGIGASGEGYTFGSGTRLTVV.

The chain combines TRBV2 with TRBJ2-1; 12 bases are shared with TRBD2. The CDR3 totals 15 residues. V trimming: 6 bases; J trimming: 4 bases; junction bases outside the gene matches: 4. Germline loops: CDR1 SNHLY, CDR2 FYNNEI. CDR3 amino acids: CASRRGTSGYNEQFF. For the CDR3, the DNA is TGTGCCAGCAGACGGGGGACTAGCGGGTACAATGAGCAGTTCTTC. The full variable domain, in which reference TRBV2 and TRBJ2-1 provide the parts outside the CDR3, is EPEVTQTPSHQVTQMGQEVILRCVPISNHLYFYWYRQILGQKVEFLVSFYNNEISEKSEIFDDQFSVERPDGSNFTLKIRSTKLEDSAMYFCASRRGTSGYNEQFFGPGTRLTVL.

The CDR3 DNA is TGTGCCCAGTCAGGGGGACTCCGCACAGATACGCAGTATTTT. Its protein is CAQSGGLRTDTQYF. V gene TRBV30 combines with J gene TRBJ2-3, with D tentatively TRBD1 (7 bases). The germline V gene encodes CDR1 GTSNPN and CDR2 SVGIG (reference sequence). V dropped 8 bases and J dropped 1 base, with 16 bases sitting between them. This CDR3 is built from 14 residues.

J is TRBJ1-2 and V is TRBV28; 7 bases line up with TRBD1. Germline CDR1 MDHEN, CDR2 SYDVKM. Losses at the gene ends were 5 bases for V and 0 bases for J; bases not matched to a gene: 3. The CDR3 is 14 amino acids. CDR3 amino acids: CASSIGGSNYGYTF. The CDR3, as DNA: TGTGCCAGCAGTATAGGGGGCTCTAACTATGGCTACACCTTC.

The chain carries TRBV6-5 and TRBJ2-2; D unclear. The CDR3 is 13 residues long. Trimming pared 4 bases from V and 3 bases from J, leaving 6 bases between. The germline gives CDR1 MNHEY, CDR2 SVGAGI. For the CDR3, the DNA is TGTGCCAGCAGTTCAGGATACACCGGGGAGCTGTTTTTT. It is translated as CASSSGYTGELFF.

The chain carries TRBV28 and TRBJ1-6; 8 nucleotides align to TRBD1. V lost 5 bases to trimming and J lost 0 bases; unmatched junction nucleotides: 3. CDR3 length equals 16 residues. Germline CDR1 reads MDHEN; CDR2 reads SYDVKM. Here the CDR3 DNA reads TGTGCCAGCAGTCCGACAGGGGACTCCTATAATTCACCCCTCCACTTT. Translating gives CASSPTGDSYNSPLHF.

The sample holds a few counts of this clone. The rearrangement links TRBV19 to TRBJ2-4; a weak D match, TRBD2 (6 bases). V was trimmed by 6 bases and J by 4 bases, leaving 10 bases between them. Germline lookup yields CDR1 LNHDA and CDR2 SQIVND (reference sequence). The CDR3 totals 13 residues. The CDR3 DNA reads as TGTGCCAGTAGATCCGGGGGTAAAAACATTCAGTACTTC. This sequence encodes CASRSGGKNIQYF. Complete variable domain (other parts from reference TRBV19 and TRBJ2-4): DGGITQSPKYLFRKEGQNVTLSCEQNLNHDAMYWYRQDPGQGLRLIYYSQIVNDFQKGDIAEGYSVSREKKESFPLTVTSAQKNPTAFYLCASRSGGKNIQYFGAGTRLSVL.

The chain combines TRBV9 with TRBJ1-4; 7 nucleotides agree with TRBD1. The CDR3 is 19 amino acids. Germline V gene lookup returns CDR1 SGDLS and CDR2 YYNGEE. V shed 4 bases, J shed 5 bases, and the junction held 20 bases outside the gene matches. Written as DNA, the CDR3 is TGTGCCAGCAGCCCCAGCAGGAGGGGGCAGCGCCACGGCAATGAAAAACTGTTTTTT. Encoded protein: CASSPSRRGQRHGNEKLFF.

The chain is built from TRBV5-1 and TRBJ2-2, with TRBD1 matching over 7 bases. The germline V gene has CDR1 SGHRS and CDR2 YFSETQ. With 1 base clipped from V and 6 bases from J, the junction kept 6 bases outside the gene matches. The CDR3 is 15 amino acids. Here the CDR3 reads CASSLTGVVAGELFF. For the CDR3, the DNA is TGCGCCAGCAGCTTGACAGGGGTAGTCGCCGGGGAGCTGTTTTTT.

V is TRBV6-5 and J is TRBJ2-1, with 8 nucleotides matching TRBD2. J was trimmed by 5 bases and V by 9 bases; bases with no gene match: 9. Germline V CDR1 and CDR2: MNHEY, SVGAGI. CDR3 length: 14 residues. The DNA of the CDR3 is TGTGCCAGGGAAAGCGGGGGAGGACACAATGAGCAGTTCTTC. The encoded protein is CARESGGGHNEQFF.

V gene TRBV7-2 combines with J gene TRBJ2-1, with D possibly being TRBD1 (6 bases). V was clipped by 0 bases and J by 8 bases, with 14 bases between them. CDR3 length: 15 residues. Germline CDR1 SGHTA, CDR2 FQGNSA. The CDR3 DNA reads TGTGCCAGCAGCTTAGCGCTAGGGGGAGAAGATGAGCAGTTCTTC. This codes for CASSLALGGEDEQFF.

V gene TRBV9 combines with J gene TRBJ2-3; 12 nucleotides agree with TRBD2. Looked up from germline, CDR1 is SGDLS and CDR2 is YYNGEE. The V gene end was trimmed by 4 bases and the J gene end by 1 base; junction bases not matched to a gene: 4. The CDR3 contains 16 residues. This CDR3 reads CASSRRLAGGTDTQYF. The CDR3 nucleotides read TGTGCCAGCAGCCGCCGACTAGCGGGGGGCACAGATACGCAGTATTTT.

The rearrangement joins TRBV13 to TRBJ1-1, with D possibly being TRBD1 (5 bases). The CDR3 runs to 14 residues. Trimming left V 5 bases short and J 2 bases short, with 12 bases between. Germline CDR1 and CDR2: PRHDT and FYEKMQ (reference sequence). The CDR3 region is CASSKLDSNTEAFF. The CDR3 DNA reads TGTGCCAGCAGCAAGCTAGACAGTAACACTGAAGCTTTCTTT.

The rearrangement joins TRBV6-1 to TRBJ2-7; 9 nucleotides align to TRBD2. This CDR3 spans 15 amino acids. Trimming took 6 bases from V and 1 from J; bases not matched to a gene: 7. Germline V gene sequence: CDR1 MNHNS, CDR2 SASEGT. CDR3 nucleotide sequence: TGTGCCAGCAGCGGCCCGACTAGCGGATCCTACGAGCAGTACTTC. Residues: CASSGPTSGSYEQYF.

The chain joins TRBV4-2 to TRBJ2-1, with a weak D call TRBD2 (7 bases). Germline lookup yields CDR1 LGHNA and CDR2 YNFKEQ. The CDR3 loop spans 16 amino acids. V gave up 0 bases and J gave up 2 bases, with 11 bases separating them. CDR3 region: CASSQERGATYNEQFF. For the CDR3, the DNA is TGTGCCAGCAGCCAAGAACGGGGGGCTACCTACAATGAGCAGTTCTTC.

CDR3 in DNA: TGTGCCAGCAGCTTATTTGAAACTAGCGGGACAACCTACAATGAGCAGTTCTTC. It translates to CASSLFETSGTTYNEQFF. The V gene is TRBV7-6, the J gene TRBJ2-1, with 10 bases lining up with TRBD2. V shed 2 bases and J 2 bases; nucleotides not matched to a gene: 9. Germline lookup yields CDR1 SGHVS and CDR2 FNYEAQ. The CDR3 totals 18 residues.

The V call is TRBV5-1, the J call TRBJ2-5; the match to TRBD2 covers 9 bases. Germline CDR1 SGHRS, CDR2 YFSETQ. The CDR3 length is 14 residues. The junction had 8 bases not matched to a gene; V was cut back by 6 bases and J by 5 bases. The CDR3 sequence: CASTGSGGGETQYF. The CDR3 DNA follows: TGCGCCAGCACCGGTAGCGGGGGTGGGGAGACCCAGTACTTC.

In its sample, this clone was seen once. The chain uses TRBV6-5 and TRBJ2-3; TRBD1 matches at 7 bases. CDR3 size: 14 residues. Germline V gives CDR1 MNHEY, CDR2 SVGAGI. The trim removed 6 bases at V and 5 bases at J, leaving 8 bases unmatched. CDR3 protein: CASRPDRVLDTQYF. The CDR3 DNA reads as TGTGCCAGCAGACCCGACAGGGTTTTAGATACGCAGTATTTT.

The J gene is TRBJ2-7, the V gene TRBV27; D is perhaps TRBD2 (6 bases). Germline-derived CDR1 and CDR2 are MNHEY and SMNVEV (reference sequence). The CDR3 covers 13 residues. V was cut by 2 bases and J by 5 bases, with 10 bases left in between. CDR3 loop: CASSLVGGNEQYF. For the CDR3, the DNA is TGTGCCAGCAGTTTAGTCGGAGGGAACGAGCAGTACTTC.

This rearrangement joins TRBV6-1 to TRBJ1-2; D unresolved. The CDR3 is 12 amino acids. Germline V gene lookup returns CDR1 MNHNS and CDR2 SASEGT. Trimming took off 8 bases at V and 6 bases at J, with 13 bases between the two ends. CDR3 region: CASSRSGDGYTF. The CDR3 bases are TGTGCCAGCTCGAGAAGCGGGGATGGCTACACCTTC.

The rearrangement links TRBV6-6 to TRBJ2-1, with 8 bases lining up with TRBD2. CDR1 MNHNY and CDR2 SVGAGI come from the germline V gene (reference sequence). V trimming: 5 bases; J trimming: 9 bases; junction bases outside the gene matches: 6. The CDR3 is made up of 13 amino acids. The CDR3 is CASSPGLGGEQFF. CDR3 nucleotide sequence: TGTGCCAGCAGTCCGGGACTAGGTGGTGAGCAGTTCTTC.

The chain employs TRBV5-1 and TRBJ2-1; tentatively, D is TRBD1 (5 bases). The germline V gene has CDR1 SGHRS and CDR2 YFSETQ. V shed 3 bases and J shed 8 bases, with 15 bases lying between them. This CDR3 has 14 amino acids. For the CDR3, the DNA is TGCGCCAGCAGCTCTAGGGGCAGGGCCGATGAGCAGTTCTTC. Translated: CASSSRGRADEQFF.

This chain joins TRBV10-3 and TRBJ2-1; D is perhaps TRBD2 (7 bases). The CDR3 has 14 residues. Germline V lookup: CDR1 ENHRY, CDR2 SYGVKD. V lost 8 bases, J lost 0 bases, and 11 bases lay in between. CDR3 sequence (DNA): TGTGCCATCCTAGCGGACAGCTCCTACAATGAGCAGTTCTTC. It is translated as CAILADSSYNEQFF.

CDR3 protein: CASSLTGGLGRDYVYGYTF. CDR3 bases: TGTGCCAGCAGTTTAACGGGCGGCCTAGGGAGGGATTACGTCTATGGCTACACCTTC. The chain is built from TRBV27 and TRBJ1-2; no clear D gene. V lost 2 bases and J 4 bases, leaving 26 bases between the germline ends. CDR1 and CDR2 from the germline V gene are MNHEY and SMNVEV (reference sequence). The CDR3 loop spans 19 amino acids.

V usage is TRBV6-1 and J usage is TRBJ1-2; 9 positions agree with TRBD1. Trimming took 8 bases from V and 4 from J; bases not matched to a gene: 5. This CDR3 has 13 residues. The germline V gene encodes CDR1 MNHNS and CDR2 SASEGT. The CDR3 loop is CASRQTGGYGYTF. DNA of the CDR3: TGTGCCAGCCGCCAGACAGGGGGCTATGGCTACACCTTC.

This clone was found a few times. The chain has TRBV5-4 and TRBJ2-3; possibly TRBD1 for D (5 bases). This CDR3 region has 15 residues. V gave up 5 bases and J gave up 4 bases, with 17 bases separating them. Germline V gives CDR1 SGHNT, CDR2 YYREEE (reference sequence). As DNA, the CDR3 is TGTGCCAGCAGTTCCCGGACACTACGGGCAGATACGCAGTATTTT. This encodes CASSSRTLRADTQYF.

This chain links TRBV5-1 with TRBJ2-7, with TRBD1 matching over 8 bases. The V gene end was trimmed by 0 bases and the J gene end by 8 bases; junction bases not matched to a gene: 10. CDR1 and CDR2 (germline): SGHRS, YFSETQ. The CDR3 sequence is 15 residues long. The chain's CDR3 is CASSLDFQGADKQYF. CDR3 in DNA: TGCGCCAGCAGCTTGGATTTCCAGGGGGCGGACAAGCAGTACTTC. Full variable domain (rest looked up from reference TRBV5-1 and TRBJ2-7): KAGVTQTPRYLIKTRGQQVTLSCSPISGHRSVSWYQQTPGQGLQFLFEYFSETQRNKGNFPGRFSGRQFSNSRSEMNVSTLELGDSALYLCASSLDFQGADKQYFGPGTRLTVT.

Notes on this clone: Other DNA variants within this sample encode the same CDR3. This rearrangement joins TRBV19 to TRBJ2-3; 11 bases match TRBD2. CDR1 LNHDA and CDR2 SQIVND come from the germline V gene (reference sequence). CDR3 length equals 16 residues. The V and J ends lost 5 bases and 2 bases, in that order; junction bases with no gene match: 6. The DNA for the CDR3 is TGTGCCAGTAGTGTACTAGCGGGAGCCCTCACAGATACGCAGTATTTT. Its protein is CASSVLAGALTDTQYF.

The V call is TRBV30, the J call TRBJ2-5; possible D gene TRBD1, 6 bases. Judging by the DNA end, TRBJ2-7 fits better; the J call may be wrong. CDR3 length: 14 residues. Germline V gives CDR1 GTSNPN, CDR2 SVGIG (reference sequence). CDR3 coding DNA: TGTGCCTGGAGTGCTGAGGGGGTAACCTACGAGCAGTACTTC. Translated: CAWSAEGVTYEQYF.

The rearrangement joins TRBV19 to TRBJ1-5, with a tentative D call TRBD1 (5 bases). V was pared by 5 bases and J by 7 bases, with 21 bases between. The germline CDR1 and CDR2 sequences are LNHDA and SQIVND (reference sequence). CDR3 length: 16 residues. CDR3 in DNA: TGTGCCAGTAGTGGTGGACATCCATGGTCCGAACAGCCCCAGCATTTT. Amino acids: CASSGGHPWSEQPQHF.